This T cell receptor (beta chain) was recovered during a study of CD4 and CD8 cells across lung adenocarcinoma regions. TCRdb reprocessed the PCR reads with MiXCR, giving one entry per CDR3 protein. The table has around 20,000 distinct CDR3 sequences, 50% seen once. Samples came from patients with localized non-small cell lung adenocarcinoma. Germline V gene sequence: CDR1 LGHNT, CDR2 FRNRAP. CDR3 length: 18 residues. Trimming cost V 0 bases and J 5 bases; bases outside gene matches: 12. Material for sequencing was CD8+ T cells from the margin of a lung tumor. V gene TRBV12-5 combines with J gene TRBJ2-1; 8 nucleotides line up with TRBD2. The source is a male donor with lung adenocarcinoma. The CD4 and CD8 labels of this study may be unreliable. CDR3: CASGLVLGSAGGHNEQFF. CDR3 nucleotide sequence: TGTGCTAGTGGTTTGGTACTTGGGTCGGCGGGGGGACACAATGAGCAGTTCTTC.